This T cell receptor beta chain comes out of a study of cytomegalovirus exposure and HLA in healthy donors. General study results and limits: Overall, some 160 TCR beta chains were annotated as cytomegalovirus-associated. Some V segments (TRBV6-2 and TRBV6-3 among them) were excluded as indistinguishable.

The CDR3 covers 11 residues. V gave up 8 bases and J gave up 4 bases; unmatched junction bases: 2. Germline CDR1 MDHEN, CDR2 SYDVKM. A word on this clone: Its specificity is unknown.

The PCR contained 60 Vbeta and 13 Jbeta primers. The table came from immunoSEQ multiplex PCR; TCRdb's copy has only in-frame clones and leaves some out. Here the sample spans about 140,000 clones, 80% being singletons. This sequence was found in a female donor in good health and CMV-seronegative. V gene TRBV28 combines with J gene TRBJ2-7, with 7 nucleotides matching TRBD1. The sequenced material came from PBMCs. The CDR3: CASGRGYEQYF. The CDR3, as DNA: TGTGCCAGCGGCAGGGGGTACGAGCAGTACTTC.